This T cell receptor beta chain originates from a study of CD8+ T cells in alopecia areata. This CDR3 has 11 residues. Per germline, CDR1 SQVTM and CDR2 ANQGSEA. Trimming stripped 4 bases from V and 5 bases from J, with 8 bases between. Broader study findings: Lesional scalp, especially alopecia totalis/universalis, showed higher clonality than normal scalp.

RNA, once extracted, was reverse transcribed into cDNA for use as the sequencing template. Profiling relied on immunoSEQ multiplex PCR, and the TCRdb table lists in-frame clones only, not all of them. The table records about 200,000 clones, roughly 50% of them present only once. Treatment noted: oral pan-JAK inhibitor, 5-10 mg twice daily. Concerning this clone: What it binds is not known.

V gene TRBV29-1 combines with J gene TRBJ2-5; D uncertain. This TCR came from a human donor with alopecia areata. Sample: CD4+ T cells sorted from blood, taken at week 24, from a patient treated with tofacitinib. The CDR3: CSVVVGETQYF. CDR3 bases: TGCAGCGTTGTGGTTGGGGAGACCCAGTACTTC.